The 20 T cell receptor beta chains listed next were all sequenced from one sample in a study of blood T cells in healthy people across ages. Primed by a sample-barcoded 5' primer and a J-beta primer mix, a second PCR proceeded for roughly 7 to 11 cycles. TCRdb passed the 5' RACE reads through MiXCR, listing each CDR3 protein once. The repertoire includes 780,000 or so distinct CDR3 sequences, just over 55% of them detected once, and 25% to 30% sits in the top ten. Input material: blood. These receptors all stem from a man aged 40-55 years in good health.

The rearrangement uses TRBV5-1 and TRBJ2-3; tentatively, D is TRBD2 (5 bases). With 3 bases removed from V and 2 bases from J, the gap between germline ends came to 10 bases. CDR1 and CDR2 (germline): SGHRS, YFSETQ. This CDR3 spans 14 amino acids. The CDR3 loop reads CASSSSPDTDTQYF. As DNA, the CDR3 is TGCGCCAGCAGCTCTAGCCCCGACACAGATACGCAGTATTTT.

The V gene is TRBV21-1, the J gene TRBJ1-5; the tabulated D call, TRBD1, remains unverified against the DNA. TRBV21-1 is a pseudogene segment. There are 18 residues in the CDR3. Here the CDR3 reads CASSKELGKGSSNQPQHF. CDR3 DNA: TGTGCCAGCAGCAAAGAGTTAGGTAAGGGGAGTAGCAATCAGCCCCAGCATTTT.

This clonotype was found once. V usage is TRBV7-9 and J usage is TRBJ1-2; D might be TRBD1 (6 bases). Germline V gives CDR1 SEHNR, CDR2 FQNEAQ (reference sequence). The CDR3 length is 15 residues. Trimming shortened V by 4 bases and J by 4 bases, and 16 bases separated the two germline ends. CDR3: CASSSSGGEIYGYTF. Here the CDR3 DNA reads TGTGCCAGCAGCTCGTCTGGGGGCGAGATCTATGGCTACACCTTC. Based on the CDR3 plus reference TRBV7-9 and TRBJ1-2, the full variable domain is DTGVSQNPRHKITKRGQNVTFRCDPISEHNRLYWYRQTLGQGPEFLTYFQNEAQLEKSRLLSDRFSAERPKGSFSTLEIQRTEQGDSAMYLCASSSSGGEIYGYTFGSGTRLTVV.

This clonotype was picked up a small number of times. The chain combines TRBV28 with TRBJ2-7; D is perhaps TRBD2 (6 bases). V was shortened by 3 bases and J by 0 bases, with 12 bases between the two germline ends. This CDR3 region has 15 residues. The germline CDR1 and CDR2 sequences are MDHEN and SYDVKM. CDR3 nucleotides: TGTGCCAGCAGTTTTTCGGCGGGGTACTCCTACGAGCAGTACTTC. Translating it yields CASSFSAGYSYEQYF.

V gene TRBV28 combines with J gene TRBJ2-3; the D gene could be TRBD1 or TRBD2 (5 bases each). Deletions cut 3 bases from V and 2 bases from J, with 18 bases between. CDR1 and CDR2 (germline): MDHEN, SYDVKM. The CDR3 runs 17 residues. CDR3 nucleotide sequence: TGTGCCAGCAGTTTGTTAGGCCTGGGACCATCCACAGATACGCAGTATTTT. Its translation: CASSLLGLGPSTDTQYF.

This clonotype has just a few counts. This sequence joins TRBV21-1 and TRBJ2-5; TRBD1, the table's D call, lacks a check against the DNA. TRBV21-1 is termed a pseudogene. The CDR3 has 15 amino acids. The CDR3 here is CASRITGANTETQYF. For the CDR3, the DNA is TGTGCCAGCCGCATCACCGGGGCCAATACCGAGACCCAGTACTTC.

This clonotype was detected a few times. This chain joins TRBV5-1 and TRBJ2-3; TRBD1 matches at 7 bases. The CDR3 contains 16 residues. V was pared by 0 bases and J by 4 bases, with 8 bases of the junction left unmatched. The germline gives CDR1 SGHRS, CDR2 YFSETQ. The CDR3 nucleotides are TGCGCCAGCAGCTTGGGAGGGGGACAGAAGGCAGATACGCAGTATTTT. Encoded protein: CASSLGGGQKADTQYF.

This rearrangement joins TRBV4-1 to TRBJ1-2; a possible D gene is TRBD1 (5 bases). The germline gives CDR1 MGHRA, CDR2 YSYEKL. The CDR3 is made up of 15 amino acids. With 0 bases removed from V and 6 bases from J, the gap between germline ends came to 14 bases. CDR3 residues: CASSQEPGLENGYTF. DNA for the CDR3: TGCGCCAGCAGCCAAGAACCGGGACTTGAAAATGGCTACACCTTC.

This clonotype has just a few counts. The J gene is TRBJ2-1, the V gene TRBV24-1, with 12 positions matching TRBD2. With V trimmed by 4 bases and J by 7 bases, 7 bases remained unmatched. Germline V gene data show CDR1 as KGHDR and CDR2 as SFDVKD. This CDR3 contains 16 residues. The CDR3 bases are TGTGCCACCAGTGACCCTAGCGGGGGGGCGAGGAATGAGCAGTTCTTC. Amino acid sequence: CATSDPSGGARNEQFF.

This chain uses TRBV29-1 with TRBJ2-7, with D uncertain. Germline CDR1 is SQVTM and CDR2 is ANQGSEA. V was trimmed by 6 bases and J by 1 base, leaving 10 bases between them. The CDR3 totals 12 residues. The CDR3 protein is CSVLGRSYEQYF. DNA for the CDR3: TGCAGCGTACTGGGTAGGTCCTACGAGCAGTACTTC.

This chain joins TRBV2 and TRBJ2-1; 10 nucleotides match TRBD2. This CDR3 is 19 amino acids long. V trimming: 3 bases; J trimming: 0 bases; junction bases outside the gene matches: 11. Germline CDR1 reads SNHLY; CDR2 reads FYNNEI. CDR3 nucleotide sequence: TGTGCCAGCAGTGATGTAGCTAGCGGGGGTGCAGACTCCTACAATGAGCAGTTCTTC. Translation gives CASSDVASGGADSYNEQFF.

This chain connects TRBV10-3 to TRBJ2-3, with TRBD2 as a possible D gene (6 bases). Trimming took off 2 bases at V and 3 bases at J, with 15 bases between the two ends. The CDR3 runs 16 residues. Germline CDR1 and CDR2: ENHRY and SYGVKD. CDR3 amino acids: CAISEPGGIITDTQYF. Here the CDR3 DNA reads TGTGCCATCAGTGAGCCTGGGGGGATCATAACAGATACGCAGTATTTT.

This chain joins TRBV24-1 and TRBJ2-5, with 9 bases fitting TRBD1. CDR1 and CDR2 (germline): KGHDR, SFDVKD. This CDR3 is 15 amino acids long. J gave up 5 bases and V 4 bases, and 7 bases lay outside the gene matches. As DNA, the CDR3 is TGTGCCACCAGTGACTACGACAGGGGGAGTGAGACCCAGTACTTC. Encoded protein: CATSDYDRGSETQYF.

The chain couples TRBV15 to TRBJ1-4, with D unclear. V shed 0 bases and J shed 8 bases, with 16 bases lying between them. CDR3 size: 16 residues. Germline assignment: CDR1 LNHNV and CDR2 YYDKDF (reference sequence). The CDR3 coding sequence is TGTGCCACCAGCAGAGATACCGCAGCCCGTGGGGAAAAACTGTTTTTT. This encodes CATSRDTAARGEKLFF.

The chain combines TRBV3-1 with TRBJ2-7, with D unresolved. Looked up from germline, CDR1 is LGHDT and CDR2 is YNNKEL (reference sequence). Trimming took off 1 base at V and 0 bases at J, with 7 bases between the two ends. The CDR3 runs 14 residues. In nucleotides, the CDR3 is TGTGCCAGCAGCCAAGCTGGCTACTCCTACGAGCAGTACTTC. Protein product: CASSQAGYSYEQYF.

This chain uses TRBV5-1 with TRBJ1-2; weak D call: TRBD1 (5 bases). CDR1 and CDR2 (germline): SGHRS, YFSETQ. The V and J ends lost 3 bases and 6 bases respectively, with 12 bases between them. The CDR3 is 13 amino acids. The CDR3 loop reads CASSWAGTDGYTF. The CDR3 DNA is TGCGCCAGCAGCTGGGCCGGGACGGATGGCTACACCTTC.

The V and J genes are TRBV20-1 and TRBJ2-3; 7 nucleotides match TRBD2. The CDR3 is 16 amino acids. V was clipped by 7 bases and J by 6 bases; unmatched bases: 19. Germline V gene sequence: CDR1 DFQATT, CDR2 SNEGSKA (reference sequence). The CDR3 nucleotides are TGCAGTGTTCAGGGAGGGCCCGGGACCCCAACGGATACGCAGTATTTT. Residues: CSVQGGPGTPTDTQYF.

The rearrangement links TRBV7-2 to TRBJ1-2; D unclear. V dropped 5 bases and J dropped 8 bases, with 12 bases sitting between them. Germline V gives CDR1 SGHTA, CDR2 FQGNSA. The CDR3 runs 12 residues. CDR3 protein: CASSPLVGGYTF. CDR3 DNA sequence: TGTGCCAGCAGCCCCCTGGTAGGGGGCTACACCTTC.

This clonotype was seen just once. The rearrangement joins TRBV30 to TRBJ1-5; D not certain. The germline V and J ends were trimmed by 2 bases and 9 bases, with 14 bases remaining between them. CDR1 and CDR2 (germline): GTSNPN, SVGIG (reference sequence). The CDR3 loop spans 13 amino acids. CDR3 protein: CAWSREGSRPQHF. As DNA, the CDR3 is TGTGCCTGGAGTCGCGAGGGTAGCAGGCCCCAGCATTTT. The full variable domain, with the rest looked up from reference TRBV30 and TRBJ1-5, is SQTIHQWPATLVQPVGSPLSLECTVEGTSNPNLYWYRQAAGRGLQLLFYSVGIGQISSEVPQNLSASRPQDRQFILSSKKLLLSDSGFYLCAWSREGSRPQHFGDGTRLSIL.

This clonotype was seen a handful of times. This chain connects TRBV27 to TRBJ2-6; no clear D gene. Germline assignment: CDR1 MNHEY and CDR2 SMNVEV (reference sequence). There are 16 residues in the CDR3. V lost 1 base and J lost 0, with 7 bases in between. In DNA form, the CDR3 reads TGTGCCAGCAGTTTATTGGGTACCTCTGGGGCCAACGTCCTGACTTTC. It yields the protein CASSLLGTSGANVLTF.